Described below is a single T cell receptor (beta chain) sequence and its context. The antigen is undetermined. This record belongs to a study of identical twins. The study's findings and limits: Beta out-of-frame sequences displayed a weaker excess of sharing between twins.

TCRdb itself ran the 5' RACE reads through MiXCR, one entry per CDR3 protein. The sample records 450,000 or so distinct CDR3 sequences, about 14% being singletons. Trimming pared 4 bases from V and 0 bases from J, leaving 7 bases between. CDR1 GTSNPN and CDR2 SVGIG come from the germline V gene (reference sequence). This CDR3 has 13 amino acids. The data were also submitted as part of a second study, on yellow fever vaccine responses in identical twins.

The V call is TRBV30, the J call TRBJ2-1, with D maybe TRBD1 (5 bases). Sequences were obtained from CD4+ T cells sorted from blood. This sequence was found in a woman under 30 in good health. The CDR3 loop is CAWTQGSYNEQFF. In nucleotides, the CDR3 is TGTGCCTGGACCCAGGGCTCCTACAATGAGCAGTTCTTC.